This T cell receptor (beta chain) originates from a study of T cells in Graves' hyperthyroidism and ophthalmopathy. Researchers took RNA transcripts and amplified the TCR beta CDR3 regions from them. The HTBI primer set drove a first-round RT-PCR of the TCR CDR3. TCRdb analysed the multiplex PCR reads with MiXCR anew, one entry per CDR3 protein. The sample comprises hundreds of thousands of distinct CDR3 sequences, roughly 14% of which are singletons, and around 4.5% rests with the top ten. In germline, CDR1 is SGHNT, CDR2 YENEEA. This CDR3 region has 14 residues. Deletions cut 2 bases from V and 5 bases from J, with 13 bases between.

This rearrangement joins TRBV11-3 to TRBJ2-7; D is uncertain. Material for sequencing was blood. The clonotype comes from a woman aged 35 to 49 with Graves' ophthalmopathy. The CDR3 nucleotides are TGTGCCAGCAGCTTAATTGACTCCCCGGACGAGCAGTACTTC. It specifies CASSLIDSPDEQYF.